The 14 T cell receptor beta chains listed next were all sequenced from one sample in a study of metastatic and nonmetastatic thyroid tumors. Via MiXCR, TCRdb re-called the PCR reads. This sample yields 25,000 to 35,000 clones, of which 20% to 25% are seen a single time; 9.2% belongs to the top ten. Thyroid surgery took place with no prior treatment in any patient. Sequenced material: blood. Receptors originate from a female donor with papillary thyroid cancer or a benign thyroid nodule (not recorded which). Some clones in this sample may be carry-over from other donors' samples.

This clone showed up many times. The CDR3 DNA follows: TGTGCCAGCAGATCCTCTGGGGTTACCGGGGAGCTGTTTTTT. Translation: CASRSSGVTGELFF. This chain links TRBV3-1 with TRBJ2-2; D unclear. Germline CDR1 is LGHDT and CDR2 is YNNKEL (reference sequence). Trimming pared 6 bases from V and 5 bases from J, leaving 13 bases between. The CDR3 is made up of 14 amino acids.

This clone was counted only a few times. The chain employs TRBV24-1 and TRBJ2-7; 10 bases are a match to TRBD2. Looked up from germline, CDR1 is KGHDR and CDR2 is SFDVKD. V trimming: 4 bases; J trimming: 6 bases; junction bases outside the gene matches: 8. The CDR3 runs to 15 residues. The CDR3 here is CATSDSSSGSSEQYF. In nucleotides, the CDR3 is TGTGCCACCAGTGACTCCTCTAGCGGGAGTAGCGAGCAGTACTTC.

To note about this clone: One end of the junction does not line up with germline, which may come from a read error. The chain uses TRBV7-2 and TRBJ1-5, with unresolved D. This CDR3 spans 14 amino acids. Germline CDR1 reads SGHTA; CDR2 reads FQGNSA. The CDR3 loop reads CACSLIGSNQPQHF. The CDR3, as DNA: TGTGCCTGCAGCTTAATAGGCAGCAATCAGCCCCAGCATTTT. Together with reference TRBV7-2 and TRBJ1-5, the CDR3 gives the full variable domain: GAGVSQSPSNKVTEKGKDVELRCDPISGHTALYWYRQSLGQGLEFLIYFQGNSAPDKSGLPSDRFSAERTGGSVSTLTIQRTQQEDSAVYLCACSLIGSNQPQHFGDGTRLSIL.

This clone was counted only a few times. The rearrangement links TRBV30 to TRBJ2-3; D not resolved. The V end lost 3 bases, the J end lost 3 bases, and 10 bases lay between the germline ends. Per germline, CDR1 GTSNPN and CDR2 SVGIG (reference sequence). The CDR3 length is 13 residues. The CDR3 bases are TGTGCCTGGAGCCTCCCCCCAACAGATACGCAGTATTTT. This codes for CAWSLPPTDTQYF.

This clone was seen at least ten times. The V and J genes are TRBV12-3 or TRBV12-4 and TRBJ1-4, with TRBD1 matching over 9 bases. The junction had 7 bases not matched to a gene; V was cut back by 6 bases and J by 11 bases. The CDR3 consists of 13 residues. This CDR3 is CASSLRTGDKLFF. DNA for the CDR3: TGTGCCAGCAGCCTCCGGACAGGGGACAAACTGTTTTTT.

This clone was detected only a few times. V gene TRBV2 combines with J gene TRBJ2-5; TRBD1 might be the D (6 bases). This CDR3 has 15 amino acids. The germline V and J ends were trimmed by 2 bases and 2 bases, with 12 bases remaining between them. Germline values: CDR1 SNHLY, CDR2 FYNNEI. This CDR3 reads CASSELGGIQETQYF. The CDR3 coding sequence is TGTGCCAGCAGTGAACTTGGGGGCATACAAGAGACCCAGTACTTC.

This clone is categorized as medium-sized (0.01 to 0.1%). The V call is TRBV28, the J call TRBJ2-7; TRBD2 matches 9 bases. The CDR3 runs 17 residues. Germline assignment: CDR1 MDHEN and CDR2 SYDVKM. Trimming at V came to 5 bases and at J to 3 bases, leaving 14 bases not matched to a gene. CDR3 residues: CASSPTLLAGLLYEQYF. For the CDR3, the DNA is TGTGCCAGCAGTCCTACCCTTCTAGCGGGATTACTCTACGAGCAGTACTTC.

In its sample, this clone was seen many times. The V and J genes are TRBV28 and TRBJ1-5, with D perhaps TRBD1 (5 bases). Deletions cut 5 bases from V and 4 bases from J, with 15 bases between. Germline CDR1 reads MDHEN; CDR2 reads SYDVKM. The CDR3 extends over 15 amino acids. The CDR3 DNA is TGTGCCAGCAGTCTCTCCGGGACGGTTAATCAGCCCCAGCATTTT. It translates to CASSLSGTVNQPQHF.

This clone was counted at least ten times. J is TRBJ1-1 and V is TRBV7-8; D unclear. Trimming left V 6 bases short and J 3 bases short, with 8 bases between. The CDR3 contains 12 residues. In germline, CDR1 is SGHVS, CDR2 FQNEAQ. The CDR3 DNA is TGTGCCAGCAGGCACGGGGACACTGAAGCTTTCTTT. This encodes CASRHGDTEAFF.

Ten or more counts support this clone. The chain uses TRBV28 and TRBJ1-5; no reliable D call. Germline loops: CDR1 MDHEN, CDR2 SYDVKM. The CDR3 has 13 residues. V shed 6 bases and J shed 2 bases, with 8 bases lying between them. CDR3 DNA sequence: TGTGCCAGCAGGTCGAGGGGCAATCAGCCCCAGCATTTT. This codes for CASRSRGNQPQHF.

The V gene is TRBV18, the J gene TRBJ2-1; D perhaps matches TRBD2 (6 bases). The V gene's germline CDR1 is KGHSH and CDR2 LQKENI. The V end lost 3 bases, the J end lost 10 bases, and 16 bases lay between the germline ends. This CDR3 is 14 amino acids long. The CDR3 spells CASSPPGVTAEQFF. The CDR3, as DNA: TGTGCCAGCTCACCCCCGGGAGTCACGGCGGAGCAGTTCTTC.

This clone has at least ten counts. Distinct nucleotide sequences in the sample also encode this CDR3. V is TRBV11-1 and J is TRBJ2-7, with D possibly being TRBD2 (5 bases). The CDR3 contains 17 residues. V was clipped by 5 bases and J by 1 base, with 21 bases between them. Germline CDR1 SGHAT, CDR2 FQDESV (reference sequence). CDR3 protein: CASSTTRGSLTSYEQYF. The CDR3 region has the DNA TGTGCCAGCAGCACAACCCGGGGTTCCCTTACTTCCTACGAGCAGTACTTC.

This clone was recorded a few times. An end of the junction does not agree with germline; a read error may underlie this. The CDR3 here is CANSEARGHYNEQFF. CDR3 in DNA: TGTGCCAACAGTGAAGCGAGGGGTCACTACAATGAGCAGTTCTTC. The chain carries TRBV2 and TRBJ2-1; TRBD1 or TRBD2 may be the D gene (5 bases each). The CDR3 sequence is 15 residues long. The germline CDR1 and CDR2 sequences are SNHLY and FYNNEI.

This clone was recorded at least ten times. This specimen includes other DNA sequences encoding the same CDR3. The chain recombines TRBV2 with TRBJ2-2; the match to TRBD2 covers 12 bases. This CDR3 region has 16 residues. With V trimmed by 3 bases and J by 7 bases, 6 bases remained unmatched. The germline V gene encodes CDR1 SNHLY and CDR2 FYNNEI. The CDR3 protein is CASSDQTSGRHGELFF. CDR3 nucleotide sequence: TGTGCCAGCAGTGACCAAACTAGCGGGAGGCACGGGGAGCTGTTTTTT.